Given below is one TCR beta chain in context. Time point: patch test 1, 2 weeks after DPC sensitization. As to treatment: therapeutic diphenylcyclopropenone sensitization with weekly scalp DPC. This sample was taken from a study of human T cells and chemical hapten exposure. MiXCR was run by TCRdb on the RACE reads, yielding one entry per CDR3 protein. Of approximately 82,000 distinct CDR3 sequences listed, approximately 10% are singletons. The CDR3 length is 15 residues. The V and J ends lost 5 bases and 1 base, in that order; junction bases with no gene match: 9. Germline V gene lookup returns CDR1 GTSNPN and CDR2 SVGIG (reference sequence).

This chain uses TRBV30 with TRBJ1-1, with TRBD1 matching over 8 bases. The TCR comes from a woman between 55 and 75 years old with alopecia areata. Some clones in this sample may be carry-over from other donors' samples. The material sequenced was whole blood, taken in connection with sensitization to the hapten diphenylcyclopropenone (DPC). CDR3 amino acids: CAWDSPDRENTEAFF. For the CDR3, the DNA is TGTGCCTGGGACTCTCCGGACAGGGAGAACACTGAAGCTTTCTTT.